This TCR beta chain was recovered during a study of T cells in Graves' hyperthyroidism and ophthalmopathy. Criteria for exclusion of patients were uncontrolled infection, other autoimmune disease, pregnancy or lactation. In making diagnoses, clinical symptoms, serum thyroxine and TRAb, thyroid ultrasound and orbital computed tomography were all used. Per the germline V gene, CDR1 is SQVTM and CDR2 is ANQGSEA. This CDR3 has 14 amino acids. Broader study findings: Ophthalmopathy stood apart from stable hyperthyroidism in a 13 V-J model. Model-based prediction identified ophthalmopathy a median approximately 6 months prior to its onset.

Details on this clonotype: Antigen: not known.

Researchers amplified the TCR beta CDR3 regions from RNA transcripts. When the TCR CDR3 underwent first-round RT-PCR, the HTBI primer set was used. Each CDR3 protein is one row after TCRdb ran MiXCR on the multiplex PCR reads. The sample has about 500,000 distinct CDR3 sequences; approximately 48% are singletons. This TCR came from an adult woman with Graves' disease, either hyperthyroidism or ophthalmopathy (not recorded which). The material sequenced was peripheral blood or thyroid tissue (not recorded which). The chain links TRBV29-1 to TRBJ2-7; TRBD2 agrees at 8 bases. The CDR3 coding sequence is TGCAGTTTTCGGGGGGGCAGGGGTTCCTACGAGCAGTACTTC. Encoded protein: CSFRGGRGSYEQYF.